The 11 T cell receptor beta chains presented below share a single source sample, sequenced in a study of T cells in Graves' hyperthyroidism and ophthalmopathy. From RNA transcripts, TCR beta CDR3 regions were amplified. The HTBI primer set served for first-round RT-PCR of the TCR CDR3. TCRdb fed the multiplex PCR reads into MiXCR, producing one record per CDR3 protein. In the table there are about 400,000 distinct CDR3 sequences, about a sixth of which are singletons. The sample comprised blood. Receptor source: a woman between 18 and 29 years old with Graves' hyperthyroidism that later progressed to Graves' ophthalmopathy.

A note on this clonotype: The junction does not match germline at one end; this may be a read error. Here the CDR3 reads CASSQEGEGEYTGELFF. The CDR3 DNA is TGCGCCAGCAGCCAAGAGGGGGAGGGGGAATACACCGGGGAGCTGTTTTTT. The gene calls are TRBV13 and TRBJ2-2; TRBD2 might be the D (7 bases). Germline V gives CDR1 PRHDT, CDR2 FYEKMQ (reference sequence). The CDR3 is 17 amino acids.

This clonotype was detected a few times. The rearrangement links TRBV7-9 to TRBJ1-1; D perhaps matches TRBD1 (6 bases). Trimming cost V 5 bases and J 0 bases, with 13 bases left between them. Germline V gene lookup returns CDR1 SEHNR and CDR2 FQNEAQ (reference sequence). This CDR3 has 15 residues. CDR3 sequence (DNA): TGTGCCAGCAGCCACCTAGGGGGGATGAACACTGAAGCTTTCTTT. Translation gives CASSHLGGMNTEAFF.

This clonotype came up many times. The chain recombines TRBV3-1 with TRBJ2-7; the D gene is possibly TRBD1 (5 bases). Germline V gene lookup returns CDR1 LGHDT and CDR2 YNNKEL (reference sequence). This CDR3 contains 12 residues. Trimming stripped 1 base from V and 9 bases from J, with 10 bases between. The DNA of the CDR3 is TGTGCCAGCAGCCAAGTGGGGCGCGTGCAGTACTTC. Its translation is CASSQVGRVQYF.

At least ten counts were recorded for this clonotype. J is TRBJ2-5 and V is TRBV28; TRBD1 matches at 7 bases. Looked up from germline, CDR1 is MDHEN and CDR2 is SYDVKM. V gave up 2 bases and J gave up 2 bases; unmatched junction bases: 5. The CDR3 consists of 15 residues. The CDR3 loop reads CASSLGTERQETQYF. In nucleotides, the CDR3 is TGTGCCAGCAGTTTAGGGACAGAAAGACAAGAGACCCAGTACTTC.

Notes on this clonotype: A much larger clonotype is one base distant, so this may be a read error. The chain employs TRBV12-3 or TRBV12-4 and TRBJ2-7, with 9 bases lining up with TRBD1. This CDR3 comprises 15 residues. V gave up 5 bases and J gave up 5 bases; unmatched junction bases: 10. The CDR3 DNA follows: TGTGCCAGCAGTCCCCGGACAGGGGAGATTCACGAGCAGTACTTC. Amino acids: CASSPRTGEIHEQYF.

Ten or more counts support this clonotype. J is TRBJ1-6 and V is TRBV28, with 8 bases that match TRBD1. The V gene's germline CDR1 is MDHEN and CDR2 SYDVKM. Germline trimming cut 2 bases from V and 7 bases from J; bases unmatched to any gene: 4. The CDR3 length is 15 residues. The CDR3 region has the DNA TGTGCCAGCAGTTTAGGACAGGGTTTCAATTCACCCCTCCACTTT. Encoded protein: CASSLGQGFNSPLHF.

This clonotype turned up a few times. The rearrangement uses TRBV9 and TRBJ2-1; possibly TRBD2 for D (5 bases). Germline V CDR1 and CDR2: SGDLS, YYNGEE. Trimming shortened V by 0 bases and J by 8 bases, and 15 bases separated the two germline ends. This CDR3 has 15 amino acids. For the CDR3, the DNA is TGTGCCAGCAGCGTAGGTGGACGGGGTGACGATGAGCAGTTCTTC. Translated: CASSVGGRGDDEQFF.

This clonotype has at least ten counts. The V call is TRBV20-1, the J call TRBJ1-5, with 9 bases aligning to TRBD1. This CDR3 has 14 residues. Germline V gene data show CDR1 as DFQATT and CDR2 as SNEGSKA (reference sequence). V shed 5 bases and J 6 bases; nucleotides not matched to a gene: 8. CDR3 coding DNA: TGCAGTGCTCCCCGGGACAGGGACCGTCAGCCCCAGCATTTT. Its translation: CSAPRDRDRQPQHF.

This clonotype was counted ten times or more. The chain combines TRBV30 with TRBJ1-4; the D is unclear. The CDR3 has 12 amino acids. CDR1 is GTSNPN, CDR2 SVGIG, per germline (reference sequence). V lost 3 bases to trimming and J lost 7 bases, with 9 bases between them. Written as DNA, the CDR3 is TGTGCCTGGAGCGAAGAGTCTGAAAAACTGTTTTTT. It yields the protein CAWSEESEKLFF.

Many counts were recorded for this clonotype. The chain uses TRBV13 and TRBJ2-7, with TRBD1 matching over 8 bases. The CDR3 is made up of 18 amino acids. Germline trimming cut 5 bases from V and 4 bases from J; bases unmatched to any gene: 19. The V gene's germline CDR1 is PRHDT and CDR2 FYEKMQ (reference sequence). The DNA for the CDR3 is TGTGCCAGCAGCCCTAAAAAGTTCACCCGGGACAGGTCGTACGAGCAGTACTTC. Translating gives CASSPKKFTRDRSYEQYF.

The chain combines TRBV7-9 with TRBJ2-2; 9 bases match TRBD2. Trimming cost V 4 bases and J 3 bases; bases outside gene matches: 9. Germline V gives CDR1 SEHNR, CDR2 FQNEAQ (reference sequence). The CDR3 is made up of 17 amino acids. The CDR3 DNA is TGTGCCAGCAGCTACCCCTATGCGGGGGGGGACACCGGGGAGCTGTTTTTT. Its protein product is CASSYPYAGGDTGELFF.